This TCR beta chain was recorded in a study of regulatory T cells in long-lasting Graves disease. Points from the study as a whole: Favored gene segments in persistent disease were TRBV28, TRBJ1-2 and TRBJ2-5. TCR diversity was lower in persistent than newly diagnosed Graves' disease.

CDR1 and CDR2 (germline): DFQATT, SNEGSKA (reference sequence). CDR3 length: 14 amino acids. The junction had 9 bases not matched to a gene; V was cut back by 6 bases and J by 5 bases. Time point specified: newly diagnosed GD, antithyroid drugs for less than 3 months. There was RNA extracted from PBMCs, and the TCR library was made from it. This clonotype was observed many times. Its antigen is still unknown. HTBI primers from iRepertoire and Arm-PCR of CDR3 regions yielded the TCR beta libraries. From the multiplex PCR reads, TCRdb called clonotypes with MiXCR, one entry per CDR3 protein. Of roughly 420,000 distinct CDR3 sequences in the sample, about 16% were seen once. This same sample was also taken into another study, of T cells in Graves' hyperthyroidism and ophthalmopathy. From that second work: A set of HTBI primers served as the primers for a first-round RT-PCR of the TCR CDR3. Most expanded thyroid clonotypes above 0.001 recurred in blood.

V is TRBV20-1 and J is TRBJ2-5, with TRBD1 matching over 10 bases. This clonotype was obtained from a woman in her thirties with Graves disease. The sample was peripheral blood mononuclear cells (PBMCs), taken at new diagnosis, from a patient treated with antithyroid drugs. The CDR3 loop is CSATDRGRGETQYF. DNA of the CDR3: TGCAGTGCAACCGACAGGGGGCGGGGGGAGACCCAGTACTTC.